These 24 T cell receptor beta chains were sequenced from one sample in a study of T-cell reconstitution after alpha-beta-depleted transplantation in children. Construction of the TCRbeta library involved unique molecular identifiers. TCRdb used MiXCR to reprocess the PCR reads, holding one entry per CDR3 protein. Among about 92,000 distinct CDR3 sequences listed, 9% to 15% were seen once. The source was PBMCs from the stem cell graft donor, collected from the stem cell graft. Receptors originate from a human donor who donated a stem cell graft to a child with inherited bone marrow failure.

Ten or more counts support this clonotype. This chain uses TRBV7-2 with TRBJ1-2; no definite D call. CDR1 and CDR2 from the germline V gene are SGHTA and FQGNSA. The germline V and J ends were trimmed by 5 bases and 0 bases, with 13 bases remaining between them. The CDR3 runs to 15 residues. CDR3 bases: TGTGCCAGCAGCCCGCTTGTCGGAGCTAACTATGGCTACACCTTC. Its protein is CASSPLVGANYGYTF.

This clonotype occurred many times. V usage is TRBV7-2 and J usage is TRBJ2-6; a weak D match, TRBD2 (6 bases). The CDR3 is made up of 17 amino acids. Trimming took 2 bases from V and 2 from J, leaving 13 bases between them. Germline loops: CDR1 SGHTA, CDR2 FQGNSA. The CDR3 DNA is TGTGCCAGCAGCTTACAACCGGGGGTCACTGGGGCCAACGTCCTGACTTTC. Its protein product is CASSLQPGVTGANVLTF.

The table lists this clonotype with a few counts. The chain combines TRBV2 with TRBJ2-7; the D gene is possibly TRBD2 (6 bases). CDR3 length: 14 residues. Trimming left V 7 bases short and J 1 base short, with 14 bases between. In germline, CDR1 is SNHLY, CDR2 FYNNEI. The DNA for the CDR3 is TGTGCCAGCACCCCGGGACTGCGTTCCTACGAGCAGTACTTC. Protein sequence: CASTPGLRSYEQYF.

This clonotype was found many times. This CDR3 is CASRRGSSYEQYF. CDR3 nucleotide sequence: TGTGCCAGCAGGAGGGGGAGCTCCTACGAGCAGTACTTC. V is TRBV2 and J is TRBJ2-7; possibly TRBD1 for D (6 bases). This CDR3 contains 13 residues. Trimming cost V 6 bases and J 0 bases, with 9 bases left between them. Germline V CDR1 and CDR2: SNHLY, FYNNEI.

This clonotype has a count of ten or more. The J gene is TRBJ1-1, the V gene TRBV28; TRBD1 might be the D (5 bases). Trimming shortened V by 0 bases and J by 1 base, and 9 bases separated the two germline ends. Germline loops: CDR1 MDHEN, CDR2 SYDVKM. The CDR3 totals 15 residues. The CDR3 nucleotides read TGTGCCAGCAGTTTATGGGGGACGGCGAACACTGAAGCTTTCTTT. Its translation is CASSLWGTANTEAFF. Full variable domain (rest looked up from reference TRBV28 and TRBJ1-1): DVKVTQSSRYLVKRTGEKVFLECVQDMDHENMFWYRQDPGLGLRLIYFSYDVKMKEKGDIPEGYSVSREKKERFSLILESASTNQTSMYLCASSLWGTANTEAFFGQGTRLTVV.

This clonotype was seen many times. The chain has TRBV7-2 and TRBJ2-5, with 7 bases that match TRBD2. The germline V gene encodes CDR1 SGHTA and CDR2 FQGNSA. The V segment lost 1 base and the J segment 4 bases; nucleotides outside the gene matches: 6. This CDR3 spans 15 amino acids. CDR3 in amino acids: CASSLERDYGETQYF. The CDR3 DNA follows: TGTGCCAGCAGCTTAGAGAGGGACTATGGAGAGACCCAGTACTTC.

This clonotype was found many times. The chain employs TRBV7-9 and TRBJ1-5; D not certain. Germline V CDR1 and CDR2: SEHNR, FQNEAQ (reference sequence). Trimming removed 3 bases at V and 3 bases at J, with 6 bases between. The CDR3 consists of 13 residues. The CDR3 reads CASSLSVNQPQHF. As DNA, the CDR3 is TGTGCCAGCAGCTTGTCAGTCAATCAGCCCCAGCATTTT.

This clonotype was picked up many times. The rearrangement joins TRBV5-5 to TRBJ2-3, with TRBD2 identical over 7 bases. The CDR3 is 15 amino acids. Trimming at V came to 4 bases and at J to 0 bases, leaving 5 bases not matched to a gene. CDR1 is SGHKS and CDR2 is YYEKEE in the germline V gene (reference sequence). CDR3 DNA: TGTGCCAGCAGCCATAGCGGGTATAGCACAGATACGCAGTATTTT. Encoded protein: CASSHSGYSTDTQYF.

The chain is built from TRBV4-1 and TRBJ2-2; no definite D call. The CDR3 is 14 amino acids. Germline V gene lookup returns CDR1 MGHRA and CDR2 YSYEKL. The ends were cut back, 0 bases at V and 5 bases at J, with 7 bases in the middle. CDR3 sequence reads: CASSQDSETGELFF. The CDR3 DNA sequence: TGCGCCAGCAGCCAAGATTCGGAGACCGGGGAGCTGTTTTTT.

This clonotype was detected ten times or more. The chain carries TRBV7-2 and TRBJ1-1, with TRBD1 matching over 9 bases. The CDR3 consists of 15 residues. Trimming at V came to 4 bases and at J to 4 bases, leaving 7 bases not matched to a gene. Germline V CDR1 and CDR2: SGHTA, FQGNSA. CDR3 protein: CASSSRQGGGTEAFF. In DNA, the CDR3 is TGTGCCAGCAGCTCTAGACAGGGGGGAGGCACTGAAGCTTTCTTT.

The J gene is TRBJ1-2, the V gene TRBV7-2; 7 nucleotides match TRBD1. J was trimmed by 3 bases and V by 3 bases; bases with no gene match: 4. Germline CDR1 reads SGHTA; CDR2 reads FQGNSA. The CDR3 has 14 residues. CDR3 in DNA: TGTGCCAGCAGCTTCACCAGGGGGGACTATGGCTACACCTTC. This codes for CASSFTRGDYGYTF.

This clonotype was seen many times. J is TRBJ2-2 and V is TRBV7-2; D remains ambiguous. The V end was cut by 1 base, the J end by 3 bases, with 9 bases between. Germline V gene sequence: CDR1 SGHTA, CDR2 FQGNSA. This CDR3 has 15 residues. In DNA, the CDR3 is TGTGCCAGCAGCTTAGTGGGGTCGGACACCGGGGAGCTGTTTTTT. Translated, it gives CASSLVGSDTGELFF.

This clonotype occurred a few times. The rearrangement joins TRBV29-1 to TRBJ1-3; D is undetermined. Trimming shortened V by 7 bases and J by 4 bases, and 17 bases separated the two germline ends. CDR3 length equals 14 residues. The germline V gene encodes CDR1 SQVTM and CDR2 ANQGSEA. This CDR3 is CSAREGGPGNTIYF. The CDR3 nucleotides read TGCAGCGCGCGAGAGGGAGGGCCAGGAAACACCATATATTTT.

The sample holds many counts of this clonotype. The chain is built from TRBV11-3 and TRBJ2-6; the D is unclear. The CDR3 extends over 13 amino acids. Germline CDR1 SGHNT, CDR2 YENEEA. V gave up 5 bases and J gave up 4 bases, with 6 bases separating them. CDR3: CASSLGGANVLTF. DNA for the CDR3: TGTGCCAGCAGCCTGGGGGGGGCCAACGTCCTGACTTTC.

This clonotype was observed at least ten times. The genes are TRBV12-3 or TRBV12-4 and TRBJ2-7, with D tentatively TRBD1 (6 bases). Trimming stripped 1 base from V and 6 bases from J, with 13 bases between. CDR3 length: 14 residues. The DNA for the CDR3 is TGTGCCAGCAGTTTAGTGTGGGGGCTGGGCGAGCAGTACTTC. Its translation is CASSLVWGLGEQYF.

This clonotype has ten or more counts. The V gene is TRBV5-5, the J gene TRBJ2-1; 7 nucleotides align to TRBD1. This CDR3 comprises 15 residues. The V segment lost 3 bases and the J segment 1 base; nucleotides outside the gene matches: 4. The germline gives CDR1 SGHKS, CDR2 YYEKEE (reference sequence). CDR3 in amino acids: CASSSGGQSYNEQFF. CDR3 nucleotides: TGTGCCAGCAGCTCAGGGGGACAGTCCTACAATGAGCAGTTCTTC.

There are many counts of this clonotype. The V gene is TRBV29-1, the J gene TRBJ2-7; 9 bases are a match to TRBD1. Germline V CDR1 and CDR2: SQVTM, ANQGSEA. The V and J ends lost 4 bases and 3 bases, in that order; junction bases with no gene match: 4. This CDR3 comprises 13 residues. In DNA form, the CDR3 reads TGCAGCGTTGGGGACAGGGATGGCTACGAGCAGTACTTC. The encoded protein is CSVGDRDGYEQYF.

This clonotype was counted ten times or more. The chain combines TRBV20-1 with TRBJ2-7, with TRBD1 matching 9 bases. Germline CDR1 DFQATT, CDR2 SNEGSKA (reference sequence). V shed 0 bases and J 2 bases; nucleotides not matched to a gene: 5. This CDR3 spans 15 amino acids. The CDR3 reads CSARDPDRGTYEQYF. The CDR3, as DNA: TGCAGTGCTAGAGATCCGGACAGGGGCACCTACGAGCAGTACTTC.

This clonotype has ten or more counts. The CDR3 DNA is TGTGCCAGCAGTGTGCGACGAAACACCGGGGAGCTGTTTTTT. It specifies CASSVRRNTGELFF. The rearrangement uses TRBV7-2 and TRBJ2-2, with unresolved D. V was shortened by 6 bases and J by 2 bases, with 10 bases between the two germline ends. The CDR3 has 14 residues. Per germline, CDR1 SGHTA and CDR2 FQGNSA.

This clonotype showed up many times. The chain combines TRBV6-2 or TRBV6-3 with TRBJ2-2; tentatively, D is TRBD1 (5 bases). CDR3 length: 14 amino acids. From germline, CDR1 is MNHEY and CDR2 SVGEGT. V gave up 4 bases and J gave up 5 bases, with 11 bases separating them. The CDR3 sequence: CASSFPQGTGELFF. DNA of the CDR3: TGTGCCAGCAGTTTCCCGCAGGGAACCGGGGAGCTGTTTTTT.

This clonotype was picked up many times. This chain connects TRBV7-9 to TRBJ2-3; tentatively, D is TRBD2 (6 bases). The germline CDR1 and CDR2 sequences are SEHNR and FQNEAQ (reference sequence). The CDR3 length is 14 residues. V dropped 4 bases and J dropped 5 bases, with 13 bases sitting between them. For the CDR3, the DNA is TGTGCCAGCAGCTCTCTCCGGGGGTTAGATACGCAGTATTTT. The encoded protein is CASSSLRGLDTQYF.

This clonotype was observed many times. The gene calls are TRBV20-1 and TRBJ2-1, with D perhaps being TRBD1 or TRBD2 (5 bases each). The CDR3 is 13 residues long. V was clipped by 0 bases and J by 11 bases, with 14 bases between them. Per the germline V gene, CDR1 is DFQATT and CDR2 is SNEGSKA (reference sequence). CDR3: CSARDGTGAKQFF. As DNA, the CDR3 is TGCAGTGCTAGAGATGGTACCGGGGCCAAGCAGTTCTTC.

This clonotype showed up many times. CDR3 residues: CASSTRFAGAEGYTF. For the CDR3, the DNA is TGTGCCAGCAGCACCCGGTTTGCCGGGGCGGAGGGCTACACCTTC. This chain links TRBV7-2 with TRBJ1-2; the D gene is possibly TRBD1 (5 bases). The V end was cut by 5 bases, the J end by 8 bases, with 21 bases between. The CDR3 has 15 residues. Germline assignment: CDR1 SGHTA and CDR2 FQGNSA.

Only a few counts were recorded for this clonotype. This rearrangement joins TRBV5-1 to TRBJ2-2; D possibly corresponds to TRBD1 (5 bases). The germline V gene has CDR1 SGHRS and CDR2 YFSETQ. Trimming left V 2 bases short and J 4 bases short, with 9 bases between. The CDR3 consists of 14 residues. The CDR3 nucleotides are TGCGCCAGCAGCTTCAGGGCAGGCACCGGGGAGCTGTTTTTT. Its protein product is CASSFRAGTGELFF.